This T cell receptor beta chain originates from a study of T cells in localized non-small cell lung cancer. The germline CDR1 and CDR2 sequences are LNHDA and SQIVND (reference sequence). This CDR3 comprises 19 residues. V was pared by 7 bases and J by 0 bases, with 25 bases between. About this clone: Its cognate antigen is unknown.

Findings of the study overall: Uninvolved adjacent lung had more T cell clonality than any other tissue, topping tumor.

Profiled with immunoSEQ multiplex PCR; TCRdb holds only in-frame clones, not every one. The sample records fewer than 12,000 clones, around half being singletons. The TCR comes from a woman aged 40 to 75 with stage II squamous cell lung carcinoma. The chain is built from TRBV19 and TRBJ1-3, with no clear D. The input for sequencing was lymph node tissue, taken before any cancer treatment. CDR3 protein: CASTRAAKISSSSGNTIYF. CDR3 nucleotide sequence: TGTGCCAGTACCCGGGCCGCAAAAATCTCTTCAAGCTCTGGAAACACCATATATTTT.